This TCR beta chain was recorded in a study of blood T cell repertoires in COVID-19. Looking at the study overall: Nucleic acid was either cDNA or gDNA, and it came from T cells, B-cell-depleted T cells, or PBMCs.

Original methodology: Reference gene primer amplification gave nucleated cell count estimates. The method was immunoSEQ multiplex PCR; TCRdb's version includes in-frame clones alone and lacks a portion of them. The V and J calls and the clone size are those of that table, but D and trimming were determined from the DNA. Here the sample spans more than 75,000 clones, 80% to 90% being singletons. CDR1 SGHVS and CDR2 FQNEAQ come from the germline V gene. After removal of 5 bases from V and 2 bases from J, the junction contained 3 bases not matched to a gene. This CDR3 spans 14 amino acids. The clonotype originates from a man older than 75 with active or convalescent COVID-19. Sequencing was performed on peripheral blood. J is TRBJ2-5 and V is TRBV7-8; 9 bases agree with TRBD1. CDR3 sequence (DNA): TGTGCCAGCAGCGTTGACAGGGGGCAAGAGACCCAGTACTTC. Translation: CASSVDRGQETQYF.